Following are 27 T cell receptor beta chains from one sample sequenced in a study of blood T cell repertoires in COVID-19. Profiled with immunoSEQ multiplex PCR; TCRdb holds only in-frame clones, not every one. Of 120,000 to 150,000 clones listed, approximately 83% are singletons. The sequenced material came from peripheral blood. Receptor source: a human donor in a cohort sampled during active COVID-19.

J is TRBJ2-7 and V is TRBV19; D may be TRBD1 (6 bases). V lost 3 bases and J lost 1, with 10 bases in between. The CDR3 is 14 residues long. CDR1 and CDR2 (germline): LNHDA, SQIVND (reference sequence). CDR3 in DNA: TGTGCCAGTAGTATCCGGGACATTTCCTACGAGCAGTACTTC. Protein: CASSIRDISYEQYF.

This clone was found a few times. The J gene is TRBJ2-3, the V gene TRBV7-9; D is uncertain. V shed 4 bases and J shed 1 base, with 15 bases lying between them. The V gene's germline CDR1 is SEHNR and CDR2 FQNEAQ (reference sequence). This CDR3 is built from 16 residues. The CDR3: CASSSPVLRGTDTQYF. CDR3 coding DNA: TGTGCCAGCAGCTCCCCGGTTTTGAGAGGCACAGATACGCAGTATTTT. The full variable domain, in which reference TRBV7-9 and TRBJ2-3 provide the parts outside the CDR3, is DTGVSQNPRHKITKRGQNVTFRCDPISEHNRLYWYRQTLGQGPEFLTYFQNEAQLEKSRLLSDRFSAERPKGSFSTLEIQRTEQGDSAMYLCASSSPVLRGTDTQYFGPGTRLTVL.

The CDR3 DNA follows: TGTGCCAGCAGCCAAAGGGGACAGGGGAATCCCTACGAGCAGTACTTC. Its translation: CASSQRGQGNPYEQYF. This chain joins TRBV3-1 (or the pseudogene TRBV3-2) and TRBJ2-7, with 10 bases that match TRBD1. Germline V lookup: CDR1 LGHDT, CDR2 YNNKEL (reference sequence). The CDR3 runs 16 residues. Germline trimming cut 2 bases from V and 2 bases from J; bases unmatched to any gene: 6.

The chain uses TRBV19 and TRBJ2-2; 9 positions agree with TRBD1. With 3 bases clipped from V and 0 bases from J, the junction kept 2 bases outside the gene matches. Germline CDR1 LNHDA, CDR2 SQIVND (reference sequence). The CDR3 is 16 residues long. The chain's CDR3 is CASSIWTGANTGELFF. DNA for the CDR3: TGTGCCAGTAGTATTTGGACAGGGGCGAACACCGGGGAGCTGTTTTTT.

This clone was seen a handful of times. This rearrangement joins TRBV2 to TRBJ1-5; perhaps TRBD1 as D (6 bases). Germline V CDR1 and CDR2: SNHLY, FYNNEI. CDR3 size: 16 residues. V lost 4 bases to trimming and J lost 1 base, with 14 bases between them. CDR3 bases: TGTGCCAGCAGTGTGTTCAGGGGAGGGAGCAATCAGCCCCAGCATTTT. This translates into CASSVFRGGSNQPQHF.

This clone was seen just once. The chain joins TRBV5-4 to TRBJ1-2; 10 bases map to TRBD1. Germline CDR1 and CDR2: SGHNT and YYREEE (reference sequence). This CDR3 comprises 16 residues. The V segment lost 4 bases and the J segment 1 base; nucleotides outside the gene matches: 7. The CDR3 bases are TGTGCCAGCAGCCGCAGGGGACAGGGGAGTAACTATGGCTACACCTTC. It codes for CASSRRGQGSNYGYTF.

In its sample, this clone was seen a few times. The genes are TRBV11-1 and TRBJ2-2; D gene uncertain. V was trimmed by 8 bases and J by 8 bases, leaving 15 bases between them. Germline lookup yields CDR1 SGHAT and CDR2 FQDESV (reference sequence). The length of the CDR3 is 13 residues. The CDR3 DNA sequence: TGTGCCAGCTCTCCCTCTCGAGCAGGGGAGCTGTTTTTT. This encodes CASSPSRAGELFF.

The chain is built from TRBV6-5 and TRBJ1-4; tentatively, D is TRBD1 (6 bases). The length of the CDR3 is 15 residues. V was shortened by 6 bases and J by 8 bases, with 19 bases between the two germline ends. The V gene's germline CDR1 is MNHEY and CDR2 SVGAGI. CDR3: CASRRAGAAGEKLFF. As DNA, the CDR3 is TGTGCCAGCAGGAGGGCGGGGGCCGCGGGGGAAAAACTGTTTTTT.

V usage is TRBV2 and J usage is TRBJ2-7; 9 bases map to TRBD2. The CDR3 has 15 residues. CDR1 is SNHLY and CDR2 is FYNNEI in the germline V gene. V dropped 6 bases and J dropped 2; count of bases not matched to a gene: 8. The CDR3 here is CASRAGTSPTYEQYF. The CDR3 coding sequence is TGTGCCAGCAGAGCGGGGACTAGCCCTACCTACGAGCAGTACTTC. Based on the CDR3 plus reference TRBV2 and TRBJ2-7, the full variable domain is EPEVTQTPSHQVTQMGQEVILRCVPISNHLYFYWYRQILGQKVEFLVSFYNNEISEKSEIFDDQFSVERPDGSNFTLKIRSTKLEDSAMYFCASRAGTSPTYEQYFGPGTRLTVT.

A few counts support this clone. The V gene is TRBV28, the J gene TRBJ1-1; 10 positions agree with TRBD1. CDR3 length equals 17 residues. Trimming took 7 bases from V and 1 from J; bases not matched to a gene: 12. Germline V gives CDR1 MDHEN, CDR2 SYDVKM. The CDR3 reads CASNQPRTGGPNTEAFF. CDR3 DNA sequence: TGTGCCAGCAACCAGCCGAGGACAGGGGGACCGAACACTGAAGCTTTCTTT.

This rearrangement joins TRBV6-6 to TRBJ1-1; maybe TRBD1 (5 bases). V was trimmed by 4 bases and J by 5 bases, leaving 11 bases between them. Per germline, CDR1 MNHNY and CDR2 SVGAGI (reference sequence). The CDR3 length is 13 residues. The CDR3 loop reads CASSFRGGTEAFF. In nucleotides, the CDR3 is TGTGCCAGCAGTTTTAGGGGTGGGACTGAAGCTTTCTTT.

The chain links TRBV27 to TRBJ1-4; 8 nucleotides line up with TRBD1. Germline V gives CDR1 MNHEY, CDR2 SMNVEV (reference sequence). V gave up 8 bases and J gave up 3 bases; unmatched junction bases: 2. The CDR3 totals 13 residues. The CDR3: CASRRGPNEKLFF. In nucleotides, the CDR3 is TGTGCCAGCCGCAGGGGGCCTAATGAAAAACTGTTTTTT.

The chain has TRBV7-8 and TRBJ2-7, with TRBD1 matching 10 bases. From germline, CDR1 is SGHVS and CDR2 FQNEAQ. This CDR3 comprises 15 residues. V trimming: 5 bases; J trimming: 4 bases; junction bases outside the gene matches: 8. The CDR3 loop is CASSLRDRGLYEQYF. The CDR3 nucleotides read TGTGCCAGCAGCCTCCGGGACAGGGGACTTTACGAGCAGTACTTC.

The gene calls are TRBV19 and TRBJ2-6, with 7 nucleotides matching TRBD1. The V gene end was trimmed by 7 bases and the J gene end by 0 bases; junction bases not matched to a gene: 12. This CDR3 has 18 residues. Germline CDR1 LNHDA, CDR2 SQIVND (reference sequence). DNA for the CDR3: TGTGCCAGTAAGAGTATTGACAGGGAGAGCTCTGGGGCCAACGTCCTGACTTTC. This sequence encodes CASKSIDRESSGANVLTF.

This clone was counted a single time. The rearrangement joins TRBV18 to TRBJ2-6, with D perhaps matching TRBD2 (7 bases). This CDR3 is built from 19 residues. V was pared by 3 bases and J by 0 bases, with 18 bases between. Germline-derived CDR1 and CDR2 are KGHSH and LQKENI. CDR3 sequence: CASSPLGGGASSGANVLTF. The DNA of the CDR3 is TGTGCCAGCTCACCCCTAGGCGGGGGCGCAAGCTCTGGGGCCAACGTCCTGACTTTC.

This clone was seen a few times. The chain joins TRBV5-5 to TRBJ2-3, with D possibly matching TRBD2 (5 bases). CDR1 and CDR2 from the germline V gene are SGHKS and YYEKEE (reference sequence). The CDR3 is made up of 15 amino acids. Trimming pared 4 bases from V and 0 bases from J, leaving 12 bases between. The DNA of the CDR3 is TGTGCCAGCAGCACCCGGGGTTCAAGCACAGATACGCAGTATTTT. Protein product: CASSTRGSSTDTQYF.

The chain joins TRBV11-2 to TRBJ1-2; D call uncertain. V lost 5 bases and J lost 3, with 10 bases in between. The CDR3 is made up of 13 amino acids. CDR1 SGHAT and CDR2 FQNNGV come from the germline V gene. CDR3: CASSPELYYGYTF. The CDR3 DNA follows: TGTGCCAGCAGCCCCGAGCTCTACTATGGCTACACCTTC.

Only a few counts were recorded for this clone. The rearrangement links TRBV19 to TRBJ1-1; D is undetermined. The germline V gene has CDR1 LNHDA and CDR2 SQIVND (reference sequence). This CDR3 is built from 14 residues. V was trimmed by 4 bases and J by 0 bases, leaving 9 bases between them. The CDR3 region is CASSSTGMNTEAFF. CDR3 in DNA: TGTGCCAGTAGTAGTACGGGTATGAACACTGAAGCTTTCTTT.

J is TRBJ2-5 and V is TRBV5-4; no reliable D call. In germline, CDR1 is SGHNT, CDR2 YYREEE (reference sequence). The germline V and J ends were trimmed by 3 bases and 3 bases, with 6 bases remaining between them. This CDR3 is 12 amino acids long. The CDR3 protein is CASSSHKETQYF. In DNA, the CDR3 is TGTGCCAGCAGCTCACATAAAGAGACCCAGTACTTC.

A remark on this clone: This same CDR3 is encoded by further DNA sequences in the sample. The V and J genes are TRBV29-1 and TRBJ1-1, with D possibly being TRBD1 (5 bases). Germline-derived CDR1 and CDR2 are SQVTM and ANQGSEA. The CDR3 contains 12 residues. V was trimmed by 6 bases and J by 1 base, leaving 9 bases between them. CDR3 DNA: TGCAGCGTAGACAGAGGGAACACTGAAGCTTTCTTT. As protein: CSVDRGNTEAFF.

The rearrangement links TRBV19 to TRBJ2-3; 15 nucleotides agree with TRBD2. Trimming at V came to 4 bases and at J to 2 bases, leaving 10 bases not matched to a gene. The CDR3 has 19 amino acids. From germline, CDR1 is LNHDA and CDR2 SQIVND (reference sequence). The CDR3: CASSKGLAGGYSLTDTQYF. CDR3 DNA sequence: TGTGCCAGTAGTAAGGGACTAGCGGGGGGCTACTCCCTCACAGATACGCAGTATTTT.

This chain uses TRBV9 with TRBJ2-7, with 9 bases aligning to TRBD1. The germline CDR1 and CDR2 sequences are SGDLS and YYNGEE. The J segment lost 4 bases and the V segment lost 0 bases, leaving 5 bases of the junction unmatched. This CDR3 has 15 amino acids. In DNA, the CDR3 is TGTGCCAGCAGCGTAGGGACAGGGGTCAGTTACGAGCAGTACTTC. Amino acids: CASSVGTGVSYEQYF.

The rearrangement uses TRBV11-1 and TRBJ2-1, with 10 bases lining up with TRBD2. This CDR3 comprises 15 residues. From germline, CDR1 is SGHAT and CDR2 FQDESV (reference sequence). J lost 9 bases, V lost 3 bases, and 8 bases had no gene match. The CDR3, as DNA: TGTGCCAGCAGCTTCCCACTAGCGGGGAGGGGTGAGCAGTTCTTC. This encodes CASSFPLAGRGEQFF.

The CDR3: CASRQAGQGTHEQFF. The CDR3 nucleotides read TGTGCCAGTAGACAAGCGGGACAGGGTACCCATGAGCAGTTCTTC. This chain links TRBV19 with TRBJ2-1, with TRBD1 matching over 9 bases. Germline V CDR1 and CDR2: LNHDA, SQIVND (reference sequence). V lost 6 bases to trimming and J lost 8 bases; unmatched junction nucleotides: 11. This CDR3 has 15 residues.

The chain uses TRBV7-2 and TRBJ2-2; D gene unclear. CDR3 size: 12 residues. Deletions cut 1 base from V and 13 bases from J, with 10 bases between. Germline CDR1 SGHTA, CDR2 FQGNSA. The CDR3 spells CASSLGLEMLFF. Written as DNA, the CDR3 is TGTGCCAGCAGCTTAGGCCTAGAAATGCTGTTTTTT.

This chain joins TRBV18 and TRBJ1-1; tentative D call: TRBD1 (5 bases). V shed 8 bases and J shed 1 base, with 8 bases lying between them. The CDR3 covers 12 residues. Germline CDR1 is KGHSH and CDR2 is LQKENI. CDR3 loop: CASGGQNTEAFF. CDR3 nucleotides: TGTGCCAGCGGCGGACAGAACACTGAAGCTTTCTTT.

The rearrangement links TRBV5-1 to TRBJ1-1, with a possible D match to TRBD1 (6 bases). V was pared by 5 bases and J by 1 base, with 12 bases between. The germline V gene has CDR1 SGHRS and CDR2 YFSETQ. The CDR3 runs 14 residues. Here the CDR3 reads CASRWDITNTEAFF. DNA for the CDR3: TGCGCCAGCAGATGGGACATAACGAACACTGAAGCTTTCTTT.